The 10 T cell receptor beta chains presented below share a single source sample, sequenced in a study of T cells after yellow fever vaccination. Via MiXCR, TCRdb re-called the 5' RACE reads, giving one row per CDR3 protein. Of about 160,000 distinct CDR3 sequences in the sample, about 7% are singletons; the top ten hold more than 2%. The material was CD4+ T cells sorted from PBMCs, obtained about 5 days after the first yellow fever vaccination. All receptors derive from a man younger than 30 who received the YFV17D yellow fever vaccine.

A few counts support this clonotype. The J gene is TRBJ2-5, the V gene TRBV11-2; 13 bases map to TRBD2. J was trimmed by 2 bases and V by 5 bases; bases with no gene match: 11. CDR1 and CDR2 (germline): SGHAT, FQNNGV. The CDR3 runs to 18 residues. The CDR3 spells CASSPGATSGGGQETQYF. The CDR3 region has the DNA TGTGCCAGCAGCCCGGGCGCCACTAGCGGGGGGGGACAAGAGACCCAGTACTTC.

This clonotype has a count of ten or more. DNA of the CDR3: TGTGCCAGCAGCTTATTCGCGGGGAGGACGGATACGCAGTATTTT. Amino acids: CASSLFAGRTDTQYF. The chain couples TRBV7-9 to TRBJ2-3, with D possibly TRBD2 on 6 matching bases. Trimming cost V 2 bases and J 6 bases, with 15 bases left between them. The germline V gene encodes CDR1 SEHNR and CDR2 FQNEAQ (reference sequence). The CDR3 length is 15 residues.

This clonotype has a count of ten or more. The rearrangement joins TRBV12-3 or TRBV12-4 to TRBJ2-5; 8 nucleotides match TRBD2. The CDR3 loop spans 14 amino acids. Trimming removed 5 bases from V and 1 base from J; junction bases left unmatched: 3. CDR3 sequence: CASSRLALQETQYF. DNA of the CDR3: TGTGCCAGCAGTCGACTAGCGCTCCAAGAGACCCAGTACTTC.

The chain links TRBV7-2 to TRBJ1-1; 10 nucleotides line up with TRBD1. In germline, CDR1 is SGHTA, CDR2 FQGNSA. The V gene end was trimmed by 5 bases and the J gene end by 5 bases; junction bases not matched to a gene: 8. This CDR3 has 15 amino acids. Here the CDR3 DNA reads TGTGCCAGCAGCGTAACGGGACAGGGGAGGACTGAAGCTTTCTTT. It yields the protein CASSVTGQGRTEAFF.

This clonotype came up a few times. V usage is TRBV5-1 and J usage is TRBJ2-5; TRBD2 might be the D (5 bases). V lost 4 bases to trimming and J lost 5 bases, with 12 bases between them. This CDR3 region has 13 residues. Germline values: CDR1 SGHRS, CDR2 YFSETQ. In DNA form, the CDR3 reads TGCGCCAGCAGCCCCGCTAGCCTGGAGACCCAGTACTTC. This codes for CASSPASLETQYF.

The sample holds many counts of this clonotype. V usage is TRBV6-1 and J usage is TRBJ2-4; 8 positions match TRBD1. Germline lookup yields CDR1 MNHNS and CDR2 SASEGT. With 8 bases clipped from V and 6 bases from J, the junction kept 6 bases outside the gene matches. The CDR3 length is 13 residues. The CDR3: CASLKQGANIQYF. CDR3 coding DNA: TGTGCCAGCTTAAAGCAGGGGGCAAACATTCAGTACTTC.

This clonotype was seen ten or more times. This rearrangement joins TRBV6-1 to TRBJ2-3, with D perhaps matching TRBD1 or TRBD2 (5 bases each). There are 14 residues in the CDR3. CDR1 MNHNS and CDR2 SASEGT come from the germline V gene. The V end lost 6 bases, the J end lost 2 bases, and 12 bases lay between the germline ends. CDR3 DNA sequence: TGTGCCAGCAGCCGGGACGCCGCCACAGATACGCAGTATTTT. Translated: CASSRDAATDTQYF.

This chain uses TRBV14 with TRBJ2-7; 7 bases map to TRBD1. The germline gives CDR1 SGHDN, CDR2 FVKESK. V shed 5 bases and J 5 bases; nucleotides not matched to a gene: 9. The CDR3 totals 14 residues. The chain's CDR3 is CASSRSTGPNEQYF. CDR3 DNA: TGTGCCAGCAGCAGATCGACAGGGCCAAACGAGCAGTACTTC.

As to this clonotype: One base away lies a much larger clone, so this may be a sequencing read error. This chain connects TRBV7-2 to TRBJ2-7, with D uncertain. Germline V gene lookup returns CDR1 SGHTA and CDR2 FQGNSA. The CDR3 has 11 residues. The CDR3 DNA sequence: TGTGCCATCAGCCTCTTCTACGAGCAGTACTTC. The encoded protein is CAISLFYEQYF.

V is TRBV29-1 and J is TRBJ2-3, with D perhaps matching TRBD1 (7 bases). Trimming shortened V by 4 bases and J by 2 bases, and 13 bases separated the two germline ends. This CDR3 has 14 residues. Germline V CDR1 and CDR2: SQVTM, ANQGSEA. In nucleotides, the CDR3 is TGCAGCGTTGGACAGGGAGGTTTCACAGATACGCAGTATTTT. Translating it yields CSVGQGGFTDTQYF.